This T cell receptor (beta chain) is from a study of beta chain features in type 1 diabetes. Study-wide results and limits: Insertions were fewer and deletions more numerous at VDJ junctions in type 1 diabetes patients. In patients and controls equally, PCR might favor templates that are shorter.

Trimming removed 1 base at V and 0 bases at J, with 2 bases between. Germline V gene sequence: CDR1 SGHNT, CDR2 YENEEA. This CDR3 comprises 13 residues. The investigators reverse transcribed all of the isolated RNA, so they sequenced expressed TCRB transcripts. Sequencing was performed with immunoSEQ multiplex PCR; in TCRdb, only in-frame clones are kept and a portion is missing. Of 900,000 or so clones listed, roughly 15% are singletons. This clone was counted between two and nine times. Antigen: not known. CD4+ cells of the naive, central memory, regulatory and stem cell-like memory types were sorted via CD45RO/CCR7/CD25/CD127/CD95/CD27.

Sequencing was performed on naive CD4+ T cells from blood. This chain links TRBV11-3 with TRBJ2-3; D remains ambiguous. This receptor was taken from a woman between 18 and 30 years old in good health. The DNA for the CDR3 is TGTGCCAGCAGCTTAGGGAGCACAGATACGCAGTATTTT. This translates into CASSLGSTDTQYF. Full variable domain (rest looked up from reference TRBV11-3 and TRBJ2-3): EAGVVQSPRYKIIEKKQPVAFWCNPISGHNTLYWYLQNLGQGPELLIRYENEEAVDDSQLPKDRFSAERLKGVDSTLKIQPAELGDSAVYLCASSLGSTDTQYFGPGTRLTVL.